Each of the 11 T cell receptor beta chains below was sequenced from the same sample in a study of T cell responses to AZD1222 COVID-19 vaccine. Data came from immunoSEQ multiplex PCR; TCRdb stores just in-frame clones and leaves some out. The sample lists 140,000 to 150,000 clones; 82% were seen once. Material: peripheral blood, obtained on day 0 of MenACWY control vaccination. The receptors originated from an adult in good health.

The chain combines TRBV3-1 (or the pseudogene TRBV3-2) with TRBJ1-5, with 8 bases lining up with TRBD1. This CDR3 has 16 amino acids. With V trimmed by 1 base and J by 5 bases, 7 bases remained unmatched. The germline V gene encodes CDR1 LGHDT and CDR2 YNNKEL (reference sequence). CDR3 loop: CASSQGKGRGHQPQHF. The CDR3, as DNA: TGTGCCAGCAGCCAAGGCAAGGGCAGGGGGCATCAGCCCCAGCATTTT.

The chain joins TRBV18 to TRBJ2-5, with D possibly matching TRBD2 (5 bases). CDR1 KGHSH and CDR2 LQKENI come from the germline V gene. The CDR3 totals 13 residues. V shed 4 bases and J shed 5 bases, with 11 bases lying between them. The DNA of the CDR3 is TGTGCCAGCTCACAGAATTGGGAGGAGACCCAGTACTTC. Translating gives CASSQNWEETQYF.

This chain links TRBV30 with TRBJ1-3; D unclear. Trimming took off 5 bases at V and 2 bases at J, with 7 bases between the two ends. The CDR3 spans 12 residues. Germline CDR1 is GTSNPN and CDR2 is SVGIG (reference sequence). CDR3 amino acids: CAWSRTGNTIYF. CDR3 bases: TGTGCCTGGTCTCGTACTGGAAACACCATATATTTT.

The chain is built from TRBV4-2 and TRBJ1-3; 7 nucleotides agree with TRBD1. The CDR3 has 16 residues. Germline CDR1 is LGHNA and CDR2 is YNFKEQ. The V and J ends lost 5 bases and 0 bases, in that order; junction bases with no gene match: 7. The CDR3 DNA sequence: TGTGCCAGCAGCGACGAGGGGACAGTCTCTGGAAACACCATATATTTT. This sequence encodes CASSDEGTVSGNTIYF.

The chain uses TRBV7-9 and TRBJ1-1; 9 nucleotides match TRBD1. Germline values: CDR1 SEHNR, CDR2 FQNEAQ (reference sequence). V gave up 8 bases and J gave up 0 bases; unmatched junction bases: 1. The CDR3 runs to 13 residues. In nucleotides, the CDR3 is TGTGCCAGCGACAGGGGGATGAACACTGAAGCTTTCTTT. This sequence encodes CASDRGMNTEAFF.

The rearrangement uses TRBV14 and TRBJ2-1; 7 positions agree with TRBD1. The CDR3 loop spans 16 amino acids. Germline V gene data show CDR1 as SGHDN and CDR2 as FVKESK. V trimming: 2 bases; J trimming: 2 bases; junction bases outside the gene matches: 6. Here the CDR3 reads CASSQLTGFAYNEQFF. In DNA form, the CDR3 reads TGTGCCAGCAGCCAACTGACAGGGTTCGCCTACAATGAGCAGTTCTTC.

This clone was observed a few times. The rearrangement links TRBV2 to TRBJ1-6, with D unclear. Germline lookup yields CDR1 SNHLY and CDR2 FYNNEI. The CDR3 consists of 13 residues. The V and J ends lost 2 bases and 7 bases respectively, with 6 bases between them. CDR3: CASSERVNSPLHF. The CDR3 DNA is TGTGCCAGCAGTGAAAGGGTAAATTCACCCCTCCACTTT.

The chain employs TRBV20-1 and TRBJ1-4; the match to TRBD1 covers 7 bases. This CDR3 has 10 residues. The trim removed 4 bases at V and 13 bases at J, leaving 3 bases unmatched. Germline V CDR1 and CDR2: DFQATT, SNEGSKA (reference sequence). As DNA, the CDR3 is TGCAGTGCTATGTCAGGGGGACTGTTTTTT. The encoded protein is CSAMSGGLFF.

The chain uses TRBV10-3 and TRBJ2-3, with 8 bases matching TRBD1. Trimming removed 2 bases from V and 3 bases from J; junction bases left unmatched: 1. The CDR3 covers 14 residues. Looked up from germline, CDR1 is ENHRY and CDR2 is SYGVKD. For the CDR3, the DNA is TGTGCCATCAGTGAGAGACAGGGGACAGATACGCAGTATTTT. It codes for CAISERQGTDTQYF.

This chain joins TRBV6-1 and TRBJ2-1; D gene ambiguous. The CDR3 is 16 amino acids. Per germline, CDR1 MNHNS and CDR2 SASEGT. V lost 0 bases to trimming and J lost 5 bases, with 14 bases between them. CDR3 DNA: TGTGCCAGCAGTGAAGCCCTTTTCCCACCAAACAATGAGCAGTTCTTC. Encoded protein: CASSEALFPPNNEQFF.

The chain couples TRBV19 to TRBJ1-1, with 11 nucleotides matching TRBD1. Germline V CDR1 and CDR2: LNHDA, SQIVND (reference sequence). This CDR3 region has 15 residues. J lost 5 bases, V lost 6 bases, and 8 bases had no gene match. The CDR3: CASRPDRGRRTEAFF. CDR3 bases: TGTGCCAGTAGGCCGGACAGGGGGCGAAGGACTGAAGCTTTCTTT.